A selection of T cell receptor beta chains follows, all from one sample in a study of Ad26.COV2.S vaccination and SARS-CoV-2 variants. Profiling relied on immunoSEQ multiplex PCR, and the TCRdb table lists in-frame clones only, not all of them. Here the sample spans about 350,000 clones, about nine tenths being singletons. The sample here was peripheral blood, taken in a trial of Ad26.COV2.S vaccine versus placebo. The receptors originated from a person between 18 and 60 years old who received the Ad26.COV2.S COVID-19 vaccine or a placebo. Each CDR3 is given with its conserved first and last residue. A D gene is named only where the DNA matches it firmly. Not every row has a clone size; where given, it reads once, few, many or a size class.

.,TRBV5-1,TRBJ1-6,TRBD1,CASSQNTGQFTSSLHF,TGCGCCAGCAGCCAAAACACGGGACAGTTTACTAGTTCCCTCCACTTT
few,TRBV7-8,TRBJ1-5,.,CASSSARDIYDQPQHF,TGTGCCAGCAGCTCGGCTCGGGACATCTATGATCAGCCCCAGCATTTT
.,TRBV4-2,TRBJ2-1,.,CASTAGGEQFF,TGTGCCAGCACCGCCGGGGGTGAGCAGTTCTTC
.,TRBV9,TRBJ1-4,TRBD1,CASSLDRGREKLFF,TGTGCCAGCAGCCTGGACAGGGGACGAGAAAAACTGTTTTTT
.,TRBV30,TRBJ1-2,TRBD1,CAWNPGTGGSNYGYTF,TGTGCCTGGAACCCCGGGACAGGGGGCTCGAACTATGGCTACACCTTC
.,TRBV6-6,TRBJ1-5,.,CASMVSSGFQPQHF,TGTGCCAGCATGGTCTCCTCAGGGTTTCAGCCCCAGCATTTT
.,TRBV7-2,TRBJ2-7,.,CASSLGTGEQYF,TGTGCCAGCAGCTTAGGGACGGGGGAGCAGTACTTC
.,TRBV6-1,TRBJ2-7,.,CASSEDGEDLMVYEQYF,TGTGCCAGCAGTGAAGACGGGGAAGACCTTATGGTTTACGAGCAGTACTTC
.,TRBV7-3,TRBJ2-7,TRBD2,CASSPSGRATYEQYF,TGTGCCAGCAGCCCTAGCGGGAGGGCCACTTACGAGCAGTACTTC
.,TRBV7-2,TRBJ2-3,.,CASRRGSRDTQYF,TGTGCCAGCAGAAGGGGGTCCCGTGATACGCAGTATTTT
.,TRBV5-4,TRBJ2-3,.,CASSSAASASTDTQYF,TGTGCCAGCAGCTCCGCGGCTAGCGCTAGCACAGATACGCAGTATTTT
.,TRBV11-2,TRBJ1-4,TRBD1,CASSGPGQGKEKLFF,TGTGCCAGCAGCGGGCCGGGACAGGGTAAAGAAAAACTGTTTTTT
once,TRBV10-3,TRBJ1-2,.,CAISEDINYGYTF,TGTGCCATCAGTGAAGACATTAACTATGGCTACACCTTC
.,TRBV3-1/TRBV3-2,TRBJ2-1,TRBD2,CASSRLAGAYNEQFF,TGTGCCAGCAGTCGTCTAGCGGGAGCCTACAATGAGCAGTTCTTC
.,TRBV6-5,TRBJ2-7,TRBD1,CASSYARQGPGEQYF,TGTGCCAGCAGTTACGCGCGACAGGGGCCGGGAGAGCAGTACTTC
.,TRBV3-1/TRBV3-2,TRBJ1-5,.,CASSPSPIQPQHF,TGTGCCAGCAGCCCCTCTCCTATTCAGCCCCAGCATTTT
.,TRBV29-1,TRBJ1-4,.,CSALTATNEKLFF,TGCAGCGCCCTGACAGCAACTAATGAAAAACTGTTTTTT
.,TRBV3-1/TRBV3-2,TRBJ1-6,.,CASSQDGRDNSPLHF,TGTGCCAGCAGCCAAGACGGAAGGGATAATTCACCCCTCCACTTT
.,TRBV19,TRBJ1-2,.,CASSTPSQPRVYGYTF,TGTGCCAGTAGTACTCCATCTCAGCCTAGAGTATATGGCTACACCTTC
few,TRBV5-5,TRBJ1-2,TRBD1,CASSLEGQGVINGYTF,TGTGCCAGCAGCTTGGAAGGGCAGGGGGTAATCAATGGCTACACCTTC
.,TRBV7-2,TRBJ2-5,.,CASSLDFKETQYF,TGTGCCAGCAGCTTGGATTTTAAGGAGACCCAGTACTTC
once,TRBV30,TRBJ1-1,.,CAWSQRGDTEAFF,TGTGCCTGGAGTCAGAGGGGGGACACTGAAGCTTTCTTT
.,TRBV6-2/TRBV6-3,TRBJ2-2,TRBD1,CASSYPMGQVHGELFF,TGTGCCAGCAGTTACCCTATGGGACAGGTTCACGGGGAGCTGTTTTTT
.,TRBV30,TRBJ1-3,.,CAWSSGQSGNTIYF,TGTGCCTGGAGTTCCGGACAGTCTGGAAACACCATATATTTT
.,TRBV30,TRBJ1-3,.,CACHRVSGNTIYF,TGTGCCTGTCACAGGGTCTCTGGAAACACCATATATTTT
.,TRBV6-5,TRBJ2-7,.,CASRDRDTLSYEQYF,TGTGCCAGCAGGGACCGGGACACTCTATCGTACGAGCAGTACTTC
.,TRBV7-2,TRBJ2-7,.,CASSPRGTYEQYF,TGTGCCAGCAGCCCCCGTGGGACCTACGAGCAGTACTTC
once,TRBV5-4,TRBJ2-1,TRBD2,CASSPHSGKNEQFF,TGTGCCAGCAGCCCCCATAGCGGGAAGAATGAGCAGTTCTTC
.,TRBV20-1,TRBJ1-2,.,CSASERGGGSYGYTF,TGCAGTGCTAGTGAGAGGGGAGGGGGTTCATATGGCTACACCTTC
.,TRBV7-8,TRBJ1-1,TRBD1,CASTIREGGFRYTEAFF,TGTGCCAGCACCATCCGTGAAGGGGGCTTCCGATACACTGAAGCTTTCTTT
.,TRBV25-1,TRBJ2-3,TRBD1,CASSRDRGTDTQYF,TGTGCCAGCAGCCGGGACAGGGGCACAGATACGCAGTATTTT
once,TRBV12-3/TRBV12-4,TRBJ2-7,TRBD2,CASSRLAAHEQYF,TGTGCCAGCTCTAGACTAGCGGCACACGAGCAGTACTTC
.,TRBV15,TRBJ1-4,TRBD1,CATSREGQGGSEKLFF,TGTGCCACCAGCAGAGAAGGACAGGGAGGTAGTGAAAAACTGTTTTTT
.,TRBV10-3,TRBJ2-7,.,CAIQEGTDYEQYF,TGTGCCATTCAAGAGGGGACCGACTACGAGCAGTACTTC
.,TRBV27,TRBJ1-1,.,CASSPRGVQGLNTEAFF,TGTGCCAGCAGTCCGAGAGGAGTACAGGGTTTGAACACTGAAGCTTTCTTT
once,TRBV5-1,TRBJ1-1,.,CASSLVLGKMNTEAFF,TGCGCCAGCAGCTTGGTTTTGGGTAAGATGAACACTGAAGCTTTCTTT
.,TRBV9,TRBJ2-1,.,CASSVAPGQRGNEQFF,TGTGCCAGCAGCGTTGCCCCGGGGCAAAGAGGAAATGAGCAGTTCTTC
.,TRBV28,TRBJ2-1,.,CASRSGYNEQFF,TGTGCCAGCAGGAGCGGTTACAATGAGCAGTTCTTC
.,TRBV11-1,TRBJ1-1,.,CASSSPLFENTEAFF,TGTGCCAGCAGTTCGCCGCTCTTTGAAAACACTGAAGCTTTCTTT
.,TRBV19,TRBJ1-1,.,CASSIDFRTEAFF,TGTGCCAGTAGTATTGATTTTCGCACTGAAGCTTTCTTT
.,TRBV28,TRBJ1-5,TRBD1,CASSLSTGTGGDQPQHF,TGTGCCAGCAGTTTATCCACCGGGACAGGGGGCGATCAGCCCCAGCATTTT
once,TRBV9,TRBJ1-1,TRBD1,CASSVTGSSRTEAFF,TGTGCCAGCAGCGTGACAGGGAGCAGTAGGACTGAAGCTTTCTTT
.,TRBV4-2,TRBJ2-2,.,CASSQDRGRGHNTGELFF,TGTGCCAGCAGCCAAGATAGGGGGAGGGGACACAACACCGGGGAGCTGTTTTTT
.,TRBV7-3,TRBJ1-4,.,CASSPEASGNEKLFF,TGTGCCAGCAGCCCCGAAGCCTCGGGGAATGAAAAACTGTTTTTT
.,TRBV7-6,TRBJ2-7,.,CASSLDRNEQYF,TGTGCCAGCAGCTTAGACAGGAACGAGCAGTACTTC
.,TRBV7-8,TRBJ1-2,TRBD1,CASSGTVYGYTF,TGTGCCAGCAGCGGGACAGTCTATGGCTACACCTTC
.,TRBV29-1,TRBJ1-2,.,CSVEGYTF,TGCAGCGTGGAAGGCTACACCTTC
once,TRBV6-6,TRBJ2-5,TRBD1,CASRALDRSETQYF,TGTGCCAGCAGAGCACTGGACAGGTCAGAGACCCAGTACTTC
.,TRBV9,TRBJ2-7,TRBD2,CASSPPRGGVPPYEQYF,TGTGCCAGCAGCCCTCCGCGGGGGGGGGTACCGCCCTACGAGCAGTACTTC
.,TRBV21-1,TRBJ2-3,.,CASSDMGTGFPDTQYF,TGTGCCAGCAGCGACATGGGGACAGGTTTCCCAGATACGCAGTATTTT
.,TRBV2,TRBJ1-5,.,CASLQGGTSNQPQHF,TGTGCCAGTTTACAGGGAGGTACGAGCAATCAGCCCCAGCATTTT
.,TRBV6-4,TRBJ2-1,.,CASSALGGNEQFF,TGTGCCAGCAGTGCCCTAGGGGGGAATGAGCAGTTCTTC
.,TRBV4-3,TRBJ2-7,.,CASSHEIPGNEQYF,TGCGCCAGCAGCCATGAAATCCCGGGGAACGAGCAGTACTTC